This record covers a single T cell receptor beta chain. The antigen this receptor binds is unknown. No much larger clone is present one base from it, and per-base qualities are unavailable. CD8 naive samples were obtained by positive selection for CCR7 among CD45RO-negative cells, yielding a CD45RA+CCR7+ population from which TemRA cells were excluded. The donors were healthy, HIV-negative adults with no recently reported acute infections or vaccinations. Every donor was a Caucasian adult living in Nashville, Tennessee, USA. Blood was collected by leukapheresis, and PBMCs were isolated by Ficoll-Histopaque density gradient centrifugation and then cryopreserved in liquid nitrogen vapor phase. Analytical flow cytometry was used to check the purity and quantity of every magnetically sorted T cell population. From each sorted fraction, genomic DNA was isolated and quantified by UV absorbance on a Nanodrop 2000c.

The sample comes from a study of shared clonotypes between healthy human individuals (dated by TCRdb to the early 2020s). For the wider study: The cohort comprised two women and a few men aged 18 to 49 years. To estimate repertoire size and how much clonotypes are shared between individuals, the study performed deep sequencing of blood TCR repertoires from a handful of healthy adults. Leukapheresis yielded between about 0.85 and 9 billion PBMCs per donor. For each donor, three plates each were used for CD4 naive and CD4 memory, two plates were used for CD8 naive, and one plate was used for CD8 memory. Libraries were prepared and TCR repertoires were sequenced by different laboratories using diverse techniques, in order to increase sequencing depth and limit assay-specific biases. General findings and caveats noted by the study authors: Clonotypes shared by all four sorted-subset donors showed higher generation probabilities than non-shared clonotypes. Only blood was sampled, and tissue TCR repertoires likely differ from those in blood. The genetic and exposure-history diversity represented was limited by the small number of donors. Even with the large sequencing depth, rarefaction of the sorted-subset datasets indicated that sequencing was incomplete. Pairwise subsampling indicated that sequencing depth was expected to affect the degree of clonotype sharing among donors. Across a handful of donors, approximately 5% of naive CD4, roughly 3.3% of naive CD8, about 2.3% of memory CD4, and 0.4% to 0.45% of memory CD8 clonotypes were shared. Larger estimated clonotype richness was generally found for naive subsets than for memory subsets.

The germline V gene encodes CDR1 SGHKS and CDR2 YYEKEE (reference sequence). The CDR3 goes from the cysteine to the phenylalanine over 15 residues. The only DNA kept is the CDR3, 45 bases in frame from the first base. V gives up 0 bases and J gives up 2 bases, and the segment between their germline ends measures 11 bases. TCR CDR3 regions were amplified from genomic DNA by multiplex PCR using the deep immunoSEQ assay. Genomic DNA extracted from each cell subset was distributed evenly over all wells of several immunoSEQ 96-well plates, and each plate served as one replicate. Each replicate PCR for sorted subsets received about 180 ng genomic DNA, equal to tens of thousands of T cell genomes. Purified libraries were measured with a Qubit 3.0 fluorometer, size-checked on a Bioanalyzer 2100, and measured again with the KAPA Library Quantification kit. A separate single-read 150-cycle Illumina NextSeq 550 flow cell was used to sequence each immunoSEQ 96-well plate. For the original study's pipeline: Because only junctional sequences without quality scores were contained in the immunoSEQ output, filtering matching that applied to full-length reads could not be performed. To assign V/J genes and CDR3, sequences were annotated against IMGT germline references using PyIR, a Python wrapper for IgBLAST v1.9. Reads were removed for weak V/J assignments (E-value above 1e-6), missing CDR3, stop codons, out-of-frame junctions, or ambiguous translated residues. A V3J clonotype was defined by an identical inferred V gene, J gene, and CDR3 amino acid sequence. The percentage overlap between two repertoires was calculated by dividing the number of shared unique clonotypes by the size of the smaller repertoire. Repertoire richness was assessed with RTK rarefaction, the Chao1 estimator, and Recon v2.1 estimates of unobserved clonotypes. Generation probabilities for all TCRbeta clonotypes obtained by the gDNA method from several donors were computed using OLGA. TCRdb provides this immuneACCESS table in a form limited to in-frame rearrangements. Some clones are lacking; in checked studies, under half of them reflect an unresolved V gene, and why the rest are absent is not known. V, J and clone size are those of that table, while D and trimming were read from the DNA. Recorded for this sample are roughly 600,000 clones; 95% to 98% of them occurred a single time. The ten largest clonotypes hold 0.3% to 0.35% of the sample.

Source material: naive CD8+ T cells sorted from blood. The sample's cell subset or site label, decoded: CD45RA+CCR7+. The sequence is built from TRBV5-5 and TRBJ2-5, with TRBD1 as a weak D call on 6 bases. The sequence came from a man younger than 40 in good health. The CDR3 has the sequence CASSLAPGVQETQYF. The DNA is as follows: TGTGCCAGCAGCTTGGCCCCAGGGGTGCAAGAGACCCAGTACTTC.